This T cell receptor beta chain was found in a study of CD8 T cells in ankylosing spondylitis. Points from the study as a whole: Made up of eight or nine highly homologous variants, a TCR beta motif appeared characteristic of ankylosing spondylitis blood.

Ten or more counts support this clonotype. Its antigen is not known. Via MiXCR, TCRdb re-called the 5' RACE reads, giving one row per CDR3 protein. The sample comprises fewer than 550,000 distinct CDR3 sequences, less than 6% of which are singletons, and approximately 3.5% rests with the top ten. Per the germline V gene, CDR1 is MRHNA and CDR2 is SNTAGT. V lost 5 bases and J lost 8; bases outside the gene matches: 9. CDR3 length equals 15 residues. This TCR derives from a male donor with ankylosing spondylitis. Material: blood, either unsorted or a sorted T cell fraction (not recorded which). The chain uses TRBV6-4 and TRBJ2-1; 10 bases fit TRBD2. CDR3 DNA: TGTGCCAGCAGTATGATAGCGGGAGGACGGGATGAGCAGTTCTTC. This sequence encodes CASSMIAGGRDEQFF.